These T cell receptor beta chains were read from a single sample in a study of blood T cell repertoires in COVID-19. TCRdb's table, derived via immunoSEQ multiplex PCR, lists solely in-frame clones and lacks some. The sample lists approximately 250,000 clones, 86% occurring once. Sequencing used peripheral blood. The origin of the receptors is a middle-aged man with active or convalescent COVID-19. Both conserved end residues are part of each CDR3. Clone size is not always given. Where it is, it says once, few, many or a class for expanded clones.

. TRBJ1-2 TRBV28 CASSSPGGMGYGYTF
. TRBJ2-2 TRBV27 CASRFGGASGELFF
. TRBJ1-2 TRBV30 CAWSLQPRTGGNYGYTF
. TRBJ2-1 TRBV6-1 CASSDVGNEQFF
. TRBJ1-4 TRBV7-8 CASSLGAGLSGEKLFF
. TRBJ1-4 TRBV19 CASSSAGYGGEKLFF
few TRBJ1-1 TRBV18 CASSPELTGFMNTEAFF
. TRBJ1-2 TRBV28 CASSRYGYTF
. TRBJ1-1 TRBV10-3 CAISESTGNMNTEAFF
. TRBJ2-2 TRBV9 CASSVGEGVFGELFF
. TRBJ2-3 TRBV6-5 CASSSGGIVTDTQYF
once TRBJ1-6 TRBV2 CARQTGGNSPLHF
. TRBJ2-1 TRBV9 CASSLTSGHYNEQFF
. TRBJ2-1 TRBV9 CASSVSGWVNEQFF
. TRBJ2-1 TRBV19 CASSTGQANSNEQFF
. TRBJ1-5 TRBV6-5 CASRSQGAGNQPQHF
. TRBJ1-3 TRBV28 CASRQQGSGNTIYF
. TRBJ1-4 TRBV19 CASKGAGTNEKLFF
. TRBJ2-1 TRBV11-3 CASSWGTSGADEQFF
. TRBJ1-1 TRBV12-3/TRBV12-4 CASSLWLVTEAFF
. TRBJ2-1 TRBV7-7 CASSRDRYDEQFF
. TRBJ1-1 TRBV4-1 CASSLFRGLNTEAFF
once TRBJ2-3 TRBV5-4 CASSDAGGGSTDTQYF
once TRBJ2-3 TRBV3-1/TRBV3-2 CASSQVGGRMSTDTQYF
. TRBJ1-5 TRBV30 CAWSLGTGDQPQHF
. TRBJ2-7 TRBV27 CASSPIGAYEQYF
. TRBJ1-1 TRBV2 CASRGQMNTEAFF
. TRBJ2-7 TRBV29-1 CSVIHDSGEQYF
. TRBJ2-5 TRBV7-9 CASSLSYGEQETQYF
. TRBJ2-7 TRBV29-1 CSVTTGTSGSYEQYF
. TRBJ1-4 TRBV18 CASSPPGAGEKLFF
few TRBJ1-4 TRBV29-1 CVGTANEKLFF
. TRBJ1-2 TRBV28 CASSPGTGTNYGYTF
. TRBJ1-6 TRBV11-2 CAAGADGSYNSPLHF
. TRBJ1-2 TRBV2 CASSRDRAYGYTF
. TRBJ2-1 TRBV7-9 CASSLVGGPGPEQFF
. TRBJ1-2 TRBV2 CASSEGDSFYGYTF
. TRBJ2-7 TRBV2 CASSGLRSYEQYF
. TRBJ2-2 TRBV29-1 CSVARAGVDTGELFF
. TRBJ2-5 TRBV27 CASSFSGIQETQYF
few TRBJ2-1 TRBV21-1 CASSKTGCEQFF
. TRBJ1-5 TRBV28 CASSSSGYVQPQHF
. TRBJ1-2 TRBV20-1 CSASGEAGNYGYTF
. TRBJ2-1 TRBV7-8 CASSLVVGGRYNEQFF
once TRBJ2-1 TRBV9 CASSVPGVQEQFF